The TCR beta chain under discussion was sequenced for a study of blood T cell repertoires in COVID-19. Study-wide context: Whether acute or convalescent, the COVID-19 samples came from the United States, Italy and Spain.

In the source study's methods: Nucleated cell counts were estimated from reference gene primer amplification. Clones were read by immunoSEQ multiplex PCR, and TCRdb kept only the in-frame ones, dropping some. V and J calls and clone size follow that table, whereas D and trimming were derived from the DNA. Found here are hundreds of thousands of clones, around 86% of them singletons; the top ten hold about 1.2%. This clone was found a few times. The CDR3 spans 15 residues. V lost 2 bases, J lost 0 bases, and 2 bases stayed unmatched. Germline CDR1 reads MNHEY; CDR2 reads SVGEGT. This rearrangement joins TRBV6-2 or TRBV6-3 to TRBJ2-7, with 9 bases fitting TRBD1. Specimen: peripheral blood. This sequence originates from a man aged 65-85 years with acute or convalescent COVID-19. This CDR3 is CASSYGTGSSYEQYF. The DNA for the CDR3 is TGTGCCAGCAGTTACGGGACAGGGAGCTCCTACGAGCAGTACTTC.